Each of the 25 T cell receptor beta chains below was sequenced from the same sample in a study of blood T cell repertoires in COVID-19. Only in-frame clones appear in the TCRdb table, and some are missing; sequencing was by immunoSEQ multiplex PCR. This sample has around 250,000 clones; 85% to 90% occur once, and the top ten carry about 1%. The sequencing input was PBMCs or T cells enriched from blood (not recorded which). These TCRs come from a man aged 45-65 years who had been exposed to COVID-19.

The V call is TRBV5-4, the J call TRBJ1-2; 7 bases agree with TRBD1. Trimming removed 4 bases from V and 5 bases from J; junction bases left unmatched: 11. CDR3 length equals 15 residues. Germline V gene sequence: CDR1 SGHNT, CDR2 YYREEE (reference sequence). CDR3 amino acids: CASSHTGTAEYGYTF. The CDR3 DNA is TGTGCCAGCAGCCATACGGGGACAGCTGAATATGGCTACACCTTC.

J is TRBJ2-3 and V is TRBV11-1; D might be TRBD2 (5 bases). V was pared by 5 bases and J by 8 bases, with 11 bases between. Germline loops: CDR1 SGHAT, CDR2 FQDESV (reference sequence). CDR3 length equals 12 residues. The CDR3 DNA reads as TGTGCCAGCAGCGCTGGACTCAGTACGCAGTATTTT. It is translated as CASSAGLSTQYF. Based on the CDR3 plus reference TRBV11-1 and TRBJ2-3, the full variable domain is EAEVAQSPRYKITEKSQAVAFWCDPISGHATLYWYRQILGQGPELLVQFQDESVVDDSQLPKDRFSAERLKGVDSTLKIQPAELGDSAMYLCASSAGLSTQYFGPGTRLTVL.

The chain employs TRBV7-9 and TRBJ1-2; TRBD1 might be the D (6 bases). Germline V CDR1 and CDR2: SEHNR, FQNEAQ (reference sequence). The CDR3 sequence is 15 residues long. V shed 1 base and J shed 4 bases, with 13 bases lying between them. The CDR3 reads CASSLESGAAYGYTF. The CDR3 coding sequence is TGTGCCAGCAGCTTAGAGTCAGGGGCGGCCTATGGCTACACCTTC. The full variable domain, completed using reference TRBV7-9 and TRBJ1-2, is DTGVSQNPRHKITKRGQNVTFRCDPISEHNRLYWYRQTLGQGPEFLTYFQNEAQLEKSRLLSDRFSAERPKGSFSTLEIQRTEQGDSAMYLCASSLESGAAYGYTFGSGTRLTVV.

The genes are TRBV11-3 and TRBJ1-1; TRBD1 is a possible D gene (5 bases). V was trimmed by 1 base and J by 7 bases, leaving 10 bases between them. The CDR3 extends over 13 amino acids. Germline V gene data show CDR1 as SGHNT and CDR2 as YENEEA. CDR3 nucleotides: TGTGCCAGCAGCTTAGGTTCAAGGGGTGAAGCTTTCTTT. It is translated as CASSLGSRGEAFF.

This sequence joins TRBV27 and TRBJ2-5, with D unresolved. Trimming left V 4 bases short and J 7 bases short, with 7 bases between. CDR1 MNHEY and CDR2 SMNVEV come from the germline V gene (reference sequence). This CDR3 region has 11 residues. CDR3 coding DNA: TGTGCCAGCAGTTCTCCAGGGACCCAGTACTTC. It specifies CASSSPGTQYF.

This chain links TRBV25-1 with TRBJ2-7, with 7 bases that match TRBD1. The germline V gene encodes CDR1 MGHDK and CDR2 SYGVNS. This CDR3 comprises 16 residues. The trim removed 0 bases at V and 4 bases at J, leaving 9 bases unmatched. This CDR3 reads CASSEYGTDYNYEQYV. The DNA for the CDR3 is TGTGCCAGCAGTGAATATGGGACAGATTACAATTACGAGCAGTACGTC.

V is TRBV5-6 and J is TRBJ1-3; a possible D gene is TRBD1 (5 bases). The germline CDR1 and CDR2 sequences are SGHDT and YYEEEE. The CDR3 loop spans 16 amino acids. Trimming removed 1 base from V and 0 bases from J, with 11 bases in between. This chain's CDR3 is CASSLIGDSSGNTIYF. CDR3 nucleotides: TGTGCCAGCAGCTTGATCGGCGACAGCTCTGGAAACACCATATATTTT.

The CDR3 spells CASSTRGPPNEQFF. CDR3 DNA: TGTGCCAGCAGCACAAGAGGGCCCCCCAATGAGCAGTTCTTC. The chain employs TRBV11-3 and TRBJ2-1; weak D call: TRBD2 (5 bases). Germline CDR1 SGHNT, CDR2 YENEEA. V lost 5 bases, J lost 6 bases, and 14 bases lay in between. The CDR3 sequence is 14 residues long. Variable domain in full (rest from reference TRBV11-3 and TRBJ2-1): EAGVVQSPRYKIIEKKQPVAFWCNPISGHNTLYWYLQNLGQGPELLIRYENEEAVDDSQLPKDRFSAERLKGVDSTLKIQPAELGDSAVYLCASSTRGPPNEQFFGPGTRLTVL.

The V and J genes are TRBV28 and TRBJ1-2; 11 nucleotides agree with TRBD1. The germline gives CDR1 MDHEN, CDR2 SYDVKM. J gave up 5 bases and V 4 bases, and 6 bases lay outside the gene matches. This CDR3 contains 15 residues. The CDR3 is CASSSRTGGGYGYTF. The CDR3 bases are TGTGCCAGCAGTTCGAGGACAGGGGGCGGGTATGGCTACACCTTC.

V usage is TRBV19 and J usage is TRBJ1-5; 9 positions match TRBD1. V shed 6 bases, J shed 0 bases, and the junction held 3 bases outside the gene matches. Germline values: CDR1 LNHDA, CDR2 SQIVND (reference sequence). CDR3 size: 15 residues. CDR3: CASRQGAHSNQPQHF. For the CDR3, the DNA is TGTGCCAGTAGACAGGGGGCCCATAGCAATCAGCCCCAGCATTTT.

The chain couples TRBV23-1 to TRBJ1-2; maybe TRBD1 (5 bases). TRBV23-1 is an ORF for which the function is uncertain. CDR3 length: 13 amino acids. The V and J ends lost 6 bases and 0 bases respectively, with 8 bases between them. CDR3 coding DNA: TGCGCCAGCAGCTTAGGGGCTAACTATGGCTACACCTTC. It codes for CASSLGANYGYTF.

V is TRBV7-3 and J is TRBJ1-2, with unresolved D. This CDR3 region has 13 residues. The V and J ends lost 2 bases and 2 bases respectively, with 6 bases between them. From germline, CDR1 is SGHTA and CDR2 FQGTGA. The CDR3 loop reads CASSLQKNYGYTF. The CDR3 bases are TGTGCCAGCAGCTTACAGAAGAACTATGGCTACACCTTC.

Regarding this clone: This specimen includes other DNA sequences encoding the same CDR3. CDR3 sequence (DNA): TGTGCCAGCTCACCCAGTGAAGATCAGCCCCAGCATTTT. It codes for CASSPSEDQPQHF. V usage is TRBV18 and J usage is TRBJ1-5, with D hard to call. This CDR3 has 13 residues. Germline-derived CDR1 and CDR2 are KGHSH and LQKENI. The V gene lost 3 bases and the J gene lost 5 bases, with 8 bases spanning the gap.

This chain uses TRBV19 with TRBJ2-2; D may be TRBD2 (6 bases). Germline V CDR1 and CDR2: LNHDA, SQIVND (reference sequence). The CDR3 has 15 amino acids. The V end lost 5 bases, the J end lost 5 bases, and 15 bases lay between the germline ends. The CDR3 loop reads CASSERRGFTGELFF. In DNA, the CDR3 is TGTGCCAGTAGTGAGAGGAGGGGATTTACCGGGGAGCTGTTTTTT.

The chain joins TRBV7-3 to TRBJ2-7; D is possibly TRBD1 (5 bases). From germline, CDR1 is SGHTA and CDR2 FQGTGA. CDR3 size: 14 residues. Trimming took 1 base from V and 1 from J, leaving 8 bases between them. The CDR3, as DNA: TGTGCCAGCAGCTTAAACCAGGGTTCCTACGAGCAGTACTTC. Translation: CASSLNQGSYEQYF.

The chain has TRBV29-1 and TRBJ1-6; 10 nucleotides agree with TRBD1. With V trimmed by 6 bases and J by 13 bases, 6 bases remained unmatched. The CDR3 loop spans 12 amino acids. Germline V lookup: CDR1 SQVTM, CDR2 ANQGSEA. The CDR3 region is CSVGQGLGPLHF. For the CDR3, the DNA is TGCAGCGTGGGACAGGGGCTGGGTCCCCTCCACTTT.

The J gene is TRBJ2-2, the V gene TRBV7-2, with TRBD2 matching 8 bases. J lost 7 bases, V lost 2 bases, and 9 bases had no gene match. This CDR3 contains 16 residues. The V gene's germline CDR1 is SGHTA and CDR2 FQGNSA. CDR3 sequence reads: CASSLRAGVSDGELFF. The DNA of the CDR3 is TGTGCCAGCAGCTTACGAGCGGGAGTATCGGACGGGGAGCTGTTTTTT.

The chain couples TRBV2 to TRBJ1-3, with D perhaps TRBD1 (5 bases). The CDR3 is 14 amino acids. The germline gives CDR1 SNHLY, CDR2 FYNNEI. Trimming pared 4 bases from V and 0 bases from J, leaving 7 bases between. The CDR3, as DNA: TGTGCCAGCAGTGCGGACATCTCTGGAAACACCATATATTTT. It is translated as CASSADISGNTIYF.

J is TRBJ2-5 and V is TRBV5-1; 7 positions match TRBD1. The V and J ends lost 3 bases and 5 bases, in that order; junction bases with no gene match: 25. Germline V lookup: CDR1 SGHRS, CDR2 YFSETQ. The CDR3 loop spans 20 amino acids. CDR3: CASSSRPPPPGSTGSETQYF. For the CDR3, the DNA is TGCGCCAGCAGCTCGAGACCACCTCCCCCCGGGTCGACAGGGAGCGAGACCCAGTACTTC. Based on the CDR3 plus reference TRBV5-1 and TRBJ2-5, the full variable domain is KAGVTQTPRYLIKTRGQQVTLSCSPISGHRSVSWYQQTPGQGLQFLFEYFSETQRNKGNFPGRFSGRQFSNSRSEMNVSTLELGDSALYLCASSSRPPPPGSTGSETQYFGPGTRLLVL.

For this clone: At one boundary the junction diverges from the germline segment, which might be a read error. The gene calls are TRBV5-8 and TRBJ1-4; no reliable D call. The CDR3 is 14 amino acids. Germline V gene data show CDR1 as SGHTS and CDR2 as YDEGEE. In DNA form, the CDR3 reads TGTGCCAGCAGCTTGGCCTCCCGGGAAGAAAAACTATTTTTT. Amino acids: CASSLASREEKLFF.

V usage is TRBV28 and J usage is TRBJ2-1; 8 positions agree with TRBD2. The CDR3 length is 15 residues. CDR1 is MDHEN, CDR2 SYDVKM, per germline. The J segment lost 4 bases and the V segment lost 7 bases, leaving 9 bases of the junction unmatched. The CDR3 nucleotides read TGTGCCAGCATCGAGCGGGGGCCTCTTTACAATGAGCAGTTCTTC. Translated: CASIERGPLYNEQFF.

The chain links TRBV2 to TRBJ1-5, with a tentative D call TRBD1 (6 bases). V shed 3 bases and J shed 5 bases, with 11 bases lying between them. Looked up from germline, CDR1 is SNHLY and CDR2 is FYNNEI. The CDR3 length is 14 residues. The CDR3 protein is CASSEEGGHQPQHF. For the CDR3, the DNA is TGTGCCAGCAGTGAGGAGGGGGGGCATCAGCCCCAGCATTTT.

This clone was seen a single time. The V gene is TRBV5-1, the J gene TRBJ1-2, with 9 bases fitting TRBD1. The CDR3 has 14 amino acids. Germline CDR1 reads SGHRS; CDR2 reads YFSETQ. The V gene end was trimmed by 3 bases and the J gene end by 6 bases; junction bases not matched to a gene: 6. The CDR3, as DNA: TGCGCCAGCAGCTATGAACAGGGGGCGCATGGCTACACCTTC. This gives the protein CASSYEQGAHGYTF.

This clone occurred a few times. The chain joins TRBV5-5 to TRBJ1-5, with 9 positions matching TRBD1. Looked up from germline, CDR1 is SGHKS and CDR2 is YYEKEE (reference sequence). CDR3 length equals 15 residues. With V trimmed by 0 bases and J by 5 bases, 3 bases remained unmatched. CDR3 nucleotides: TGTGCCAGCAGCTTGGAGGACAGGGGCTATCAGCCCCAGCATTTT. Translation: CASSLEDRGYQPQHF.

The genes are TRBV11-1 and TRBJ1-6; no clear D. The germline V and J ends were trimmed by 1 base and 3 bases, with 10 bases remaining between them. The germline V gene has CDR1 SGHAT and CDR2 FQDESV (reference sequence). This CDR3 is 16 amino acids long. The CDR3 region is CASSLDRGDYNSPLHF. The CDR3 bases are TGTGCCAGCAGCTTAGACCGGGGAGACTATAATTCACCCCTCCACTTT.